A selection of T cell receptor beta chains follows, all from one sample in a study of cytomegalovirus exposure and HLA in healthy donors. Clones were read by immunoSEQ multiplex PCR, and TCRdb kept only the in-frame ones, dropping some. Among roughly 110,000 clones listed, around 80% were seen once. Source material: PBMCs. The source of these receptors is a man aged 25 to 40 in good health and CMV-seropositive. Each CDR3 is given with its conserved first and last residue. A D gene is named only where the DNA matches it firmly. Some rows have no size entry. The others give once, few or many, or a class for an expanded clone.

d_call clone_size j_call v_call cdr3_aa cdr3_nt
- - TRBJ1-2 TRBV19 CASTDISRDYGYTF TGTGCCAGTACCGATATTAGTAGGGACTACGGCTACACCTTC
- - TRBJ1-6 TRBV9 CASSPGVLNSPLHF TGTGCCAGCAGCCCGGGGGTTTTAAATTCACCCCTCCACTTT
TRBD1 - TRBJ2-3 TRBV5-1 CASKEQGAITDTQYF TGCGCCAGCAAAGAACAGGGGGCAATCACAGATACGCAGTATTTT
- - TRBJ1-3 TRBV15 CATSSRGSGNTIYF TGTGCCACCAGCAGCAGGGGTTCTGGAAACACCATATATTTT
- - TRBJ2-6 TRBV30 CAWSSAGTSSGANVLTF TGTGCCTGGAGCTCGGCGGGTACCAGCTCTGGGGCCAACGTCCTGACTTTC
- - TRBJ2-1 TRBV9 CASSVGSGSYNEQFF TGTGCCAGCAGCGTAGGTAGTGGCTCCTACAATGAGCAGTTCTTC
- - TRBJ2-1 TRBV2 CASSGVYEQFF TGTGCCAGCAGTGGAGTATATGAGCAGTTCTTC
- - TRBJ2-3 TRBV19 CASSILGREDTQYF TGTGCCAGTAGTATCCTGGGCCGTGAAGATACGCAGTATTTT
- - TRBJ2-7 TRBV7-2 CASSFLGGEQYF TGTGCCAGCAGCTTCCTAGGGGGAGAGCAGTACTTC
TRBD2 - TRBJ2-7 TRBV9 CASSRGGLAPYEQYF TGTGCCAGCAGCCGAGGGGGACTAGCCCCCTACGAGCAGTACTTC
TRBD1 - TRBJ1-3 TRBV10-3 CAIRGQNSSGNTIYF TGTGCCATCAGGGGACAGAATTCATCTGGAAACACCATATATTTT
- - TRBJ2-3 TRBV5-1 CASKSEPGGEDTQYF TGCGCCAGCAAATCAGAGCCGGGGGGCGAAGATACGCAGTATTTT
TRBD1 - TRBJ1-1 TRBV7-2 CASSPNLGGRTEAFF TGTGCCAGCAGCCCAAACCTAGGGGGCAGGACTGAAGCTTTCTTT
- - TRBJ1-5 TRBV12-5 CASGFSGVQPQHF TGTGCTAGTGGTTTTTCAGGGGTCCAGCCCCAGCATTTT
TRBD1 - TRBJ2-7 TRBV7-9 CASSPGQGVREQYF TGTGCCAGCAGCCCGGGACAGGGTGTAAGAGAGCAGTACTTC
- - TRBJ1-3 TRBV11-2 CASTQTEGNTIYF TGTGCCAGCACCCAGACAGAAGGAAACACCATATATTTT
- - TRBJ1-4 TRBV4-1 CASSQVVLPATNEKLFF TGCGCCAGCAGCCAAGTCGTGTTGCCGGCAACTAATGAAAAACTGTTTTTT
TRBD2 - TRBJ2-3 TRBV5-1 CASSLVGLVTDTQYF TGCGCCAGCAGCTTGGTTGGACTAGTCACAGATACGCAGTATTTT
- - TRBJ2-7 TRBV27 CASMSMGFGEVYEQYF TGTGCCAGCATGTCTATGGGGTTTGGGGAGGTCTACGAGCAGTACTTC
- - TRBJ1-5 TRBV4-1 CASSQSSYGGNQPQHF TGCGCCAGCAGCCAGAGCTCATACGGGGGCAATCAGCCCCAGCATTTT
- few TRBJ2-1 TRBV19 CASSMGGASGDEQFF TGTGCCAGTAGTATGGGGGGGGCGAGCGGGGATGAGCAGTTCTTC
TRBD1 - TRBJ1-1 TRBV30 CAWSAGGYTEAFF TGTGCCTGGAGCGCAGGGGGTTACACTGAAGCTTTCTTT
- few TRBJ2-3 TRBV7-6 CASSLGVQETDTQYF TGTGCCAGCAGCTTAGGGGTACAGGAAACAGATACGCAGTATTTT
TRBD1 - TRBJ2-7 TRBV5-4 CASSFSGTGLHEQYF TGTGCCAGCAGCTTTTCCGGGACAGGATTGCACGAGCAGTACTTC
- - TRBJ1-1 TRBV6-6 CASSNQERIEAFF TGTGCCAGCAGTAACCAAGAGAGGATCGAAGCTTTCTTT
- - TRBJ2-3 TRBV5-1 CASSLTAGTDTQYF TGCGCCAGCAGCTTGACAGCGGGCACAGATACGCAGTATTTT
- - TRBJ2-3 TRBV11-3 CASSAPGAPSTDTQYF TGTGCCAGCAGCGCCCCTGGGGCACCTAGCACAGATACGCAGTATTTT
- - TRBJ1-5 TRBV19 CASSLRGGDKYQPQHF TGTGCCAGTAGTCTCCGGGGGGGTGACAAGTATCAGCCCCAGCATTTT
TRBD1 - TRBJ2-7 TRBV7-9 CASSETDRAGAEQYF TGTGCCAGCAGCGAAACAGACAGGGCGGGTGCCGAGCAGTACTTC
- - TRBJ2-1 TRBV7-2 CASSLGLDYNEQFF TGTGCCAGCAGCTTAGGACTGGACTACAATGAGCAGTTCTTC
TRBD2 - TRBJ2-2 TRBV10-3 CAISARGGIGELFF TGTGCCATCAGTGCGCGGGGGGGCATCGGGGAGCTGTTTTTT
- few TRBJ2-5 TRBV19 CASTPRGGPWETQYF TGTGCCAGTACCCCGAGGGGGGGCCCGTGGGAGACCCAGTACTTC
TRBD1 - TRBJ2-3 TRBV11-2 CASSSYRGVSTDTQYF TGTGCCAGCAGCTCATACAGGGGAGTTAGCACAGATACGCAGTATTTT
TRBD2 - TRBJ2-3 TRBV10-1 CASSESMAGGRDTQYF TGCGCCAGCAGTGAGTCGATGGCGGGGGGGAGAGATACGCAGTATTTT
TRBD1 - TRBJ1-4 TRBV6-1 CASSWGQAHEKLFF TGTGCCAGCAGCTGGGGACAGGCCCATGAAAAACTGTTTTTT
- - TRBJ2-5 TRBV21-1 CASRVGGETQYF TGTGCCAGCAGGGTCGGGGGAGAGACCCAGTACTTC
TRBD2 - TRBJ2-1 TRBV7-8 CASRTLSGPYNEQFF TGTGCCAGCAGGACCCTTAGCGGGCCTTACAATGAGCAGTTCTTC
TRBD1 - TRBJ2-7 TRBV19 CASSMRQGAGSEQYF TGTGCCAGTAGTATGCGACAGGGGGCTGGCAGCGAGCAGTACTTC
TRBD1 - TRBJ1-5 TRBV10-3 CAISVGTGNNQPQHF TGTGCCATCAGTGTCGGGACAGGTAATAATCAGCCCCAGCATTTT
TRBD1 - TRBJ2-3 TRBV7-9 CASSQGQNTDTQYF TGTGCCAGCAGCCAGGGACAGAACACAGATACGCAGTATTTT
- - TRBJ2-7 TRBV7-8 CASSSQGRQFGEQYF TGTGCCAGCAGCTCACAGGGTCGGCAGTTCGGCGAGCAGTACTTC